One sample yielded the 13 T cell receptor beta chains listed below, sequenced in a study of blood T cell repertoires in COVID-19. Profiled with immunoSEQ multiplex PCR; TCRdb holds only in-frame clones, not every one. This sample has 45,000 to 60,000 clones; roughly nine tenths occur once, and the top ten carry around 1.6%. Source material: peripheral blood. The source is a man between 60 and 70 years old with acute or convalescent COVID-19.

Worth noting for this clone: A clone one base away is much larger, so this may be a read error. The chain has TRBV5-1 and TRBJ1-1; weak D call: TRBD1 (5 bases). The CDR3 contains 13 residues. V lost 2 bases, J lost 1 base, and 6 bases lay in between. Per the germline V gene, CDR1 is SGHRS and CDR2 is YFSETQ. The CDR3 sequence: CASSFDRNTEAFF. In DNA form, the CDR3 reads TGCGCCAGCAGCTTCGACAGGAACACTGAAGCTTTCTTT.

This chain joins TRBV6-5 and TRBJ2-7; 13 bases align to TRBD2. Germline CDR1 and CDR2: MNHEY and SVGAGI. CDR3 length: 14 residues. V dropped 5 bases and J dropped 6; count of bases not matched to a gene: 4. The CDR3 DNA sequence: TGTGCCAGCAGTCACAGACTAGCGGGGGGCGAGCAGTACTTC. Translating it yields CASSHRLAGGEQYF.

As concerns this clone: Other DNA sequences in the sample encode the same CDR3. The rearrangement uses TRBV7-7 and TRBJ2-2, with 7 bases aligning to TRBD1. Germline lookup yields CDR1 SSHAT and CDR2 FNYEAQ (reference sequence). J was trimmed by 1 base and V by 5 bases; bases with no gene match: 4. The CDR3 contains 15 residues. In DNA, the CDR3 is TGTGCCAGCAGCCGCGACAGGGTGAACACCGGGGAGCTGTTTTTT. Protein product: CASSRDRVNTGELFF.

The V and J genes are TRBV5-1 and TRBJ1-5; D not resolved. The length of the CDR3 is 13 residues. The V end was cut by 3 bases, the J end by 3 bases, with 7 bases between. Germline V gene lookup returns CDR1 SGHRS and CDR2 YFSETQ. The DNA of the CDR3 is TGCGCCAGCAGCTACGGGGACAATCAGCCCCAGCATTTT. This gives the protein CASSYGDNQPQHF. Supplemented by reference TRBV5-1 and TRBJ1-5, the full variable domain reads KAGVTQTPRYLIKTRGQQVTLSCSPISGHRSVSWYQQTPGQGLQFLFEYFSETQRNKGNFPGRFSGRQFSNSRSEMNVSTLELGDSALYLCASSYGDNQPQHFGDGTRLSIL.

This chain's CDR3 is CAISRLAGAYNEQFF. DNA for the CDR3: TGTGCCATCAGTCGACTAGCGGGAGCTTACAATGAGCAGTTCTTC. This chain uses TRBV10-3 with TRBJ2-1; 12 nucleotides align to TRBD2. Germline values: CDR1 ENHRY, CDR2 SYGVKD. V lost 5 bases to trimming and J lost 4 bases; unmatched junction nucleotides: 3. The CDR3 extends over 15 amino acids.

The rearrangement links TRBV2 to TRBJ1-2, with D possibly TRBD1 on 6 matching bases. Germline CDR1 SNHLY, CDR2 FYNNEI. V lost 2 bases and J lost 8, with 12 bases in between. The CDR3 loop spans 13 amino acids. CDR3 DNA sequence: TGTGCCAGCAGTGAACAGGGGTCGGGCGGCTACACCTTC. As protein: CASSEQGSGGYTF.

J is TRBJ1-2 and V is TRBV29-1; 8 positions match TRBD1. Trimming at V came to 6 bases and at J to 8 bases, leaving 8 bases not matched to a gene. CDR3 size: 12 residues. Germline loops: CDR1 SQVTM, CDR2 ANQGSEA. The CDR3 DNA sequence: TGCAGCGTCGGCCAGGGGGCGGGGGGCTACACCTTC. This encodes CSVGQGAGGYTF.

This clone has just one count. This rearrangement joins TRBV2 to TRBJ1-1; 7 bases fit TRBD1. Trimming at V came to 5 bases and at J to 3 bases, leaving 9 bases not matched to a gene. CDR1 and CDR2 from the germline V gene are SNHLY and FYNNEI. The CDR3 runs to 15 residues. In nucleotides, the CDR3 is TGTGCCAGCAGTCTAGCCGAGGGGGCCCACACTGAAGCTTTCTTT. It codes for CASSLAEGAHTEAFF.

The chain is built from TRBV30 and TRBJ1-3; D gene uncertain. This CDR3 is 14 amino acids long. From germline, CDR1 is GTSNPN and CDR2 SVGIG (reference sequence). V lost 0 bases to trimming and J lost 0 bases, with 6 bases between them. CDR3 sequence reads: CAWSVLFSGNTIYF. The DNA of the CDR3 is TGTGCCTGGAGTGTACTGTTCTCTGGAAACACCATATATTTT.

The chain recombines TRBV2 with TRBJ2-7, with TRBD1 identical over 7 bases. Germline loops: CDR1 SNHLY, CDR2 FYNNEI. The V segment lost 7 bases and the J segment 0 bases; nucleotides outside the gene matches: 9. CDR3 length: 15 amino acids. CDR3 coding DNA: TGTGCCAGCACCCTGATCCGGGACAGCTCCTACGAGCAGTACTTC. This codes for CASTLIRDSSYEQYF.

V and J are TRBV6-6 and TRBJ1-1, with D possibly matching TRBD1 (5 bases). This CDR3 comprises 15 residues. V was clipped by 4 bases and J by 4 bases, with 16 bases between them. Germline V CDR1 and CDR2: MNHNY, SVGAGI (reference sequence). In DNA form, the CDR3 reads TGTGCCAGCAGTTGGGGACGGATGGGGGGCACTGAAGCTTTCTTT. This encodes CASSWGRMGGTEAFF.

V and J are TRBV5-5 and TRBJ1-6, with D unclear. The CDR3 runs 9 residues. Looked up from germline, CDR1 is SGHKS and CDR2 is YYEKEE (reference sequence). Trimming took off 4 bases at V and 14 bases at J, with 4 bases between the two ends. The CDR3 spells CASSPALHF. As DNA, the CDR3 is TGTGCCAGCAGCCCGGCCCTCCACTTT.

The chain has TRBV19 and TRBJ2-5; 8 nucleotides match TRBD1. The CDR3 is 14 amino acids. With V trimmed by 6 bases and J by 5 bases, 8 bases remained unmatched. The V gene's germline CDR1 is LNHDA and CDR2 SQIVND (reference sequence). Here the CDR3 DNA reads TGTGCCAGTAGGATTACAGGGGGTCGTGAGACCCAGTACTTC. Translation gives CASRITGGRETQYF.